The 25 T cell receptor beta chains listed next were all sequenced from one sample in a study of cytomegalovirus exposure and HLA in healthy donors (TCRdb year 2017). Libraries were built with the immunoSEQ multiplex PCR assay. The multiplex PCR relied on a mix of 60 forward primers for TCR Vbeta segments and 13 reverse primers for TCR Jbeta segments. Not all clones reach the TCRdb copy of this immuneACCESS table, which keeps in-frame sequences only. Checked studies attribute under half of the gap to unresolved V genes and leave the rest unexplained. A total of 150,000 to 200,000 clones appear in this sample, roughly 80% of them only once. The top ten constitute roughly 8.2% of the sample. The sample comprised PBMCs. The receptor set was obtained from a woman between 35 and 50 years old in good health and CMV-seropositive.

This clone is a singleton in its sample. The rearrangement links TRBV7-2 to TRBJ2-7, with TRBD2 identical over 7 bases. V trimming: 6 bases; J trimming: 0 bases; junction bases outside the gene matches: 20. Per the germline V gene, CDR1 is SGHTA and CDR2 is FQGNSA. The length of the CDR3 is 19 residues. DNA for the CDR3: TGTGCCAGCAGTACGAGGTCCTTGGTGGGAGGGCCGAGCTCCTACGAGCAGTACTTC. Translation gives CASSTRSLVGGPSSYEQYF. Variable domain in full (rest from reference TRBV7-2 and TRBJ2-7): GAGVSQSPSNKVTEKGKDVELRCDPISGHTALYWYRQSLGQGLEFLIYFQGNSAPDKSGLPSDRFSAERTGGSVSTLTIQRTQQEDSAVYLCASSTRSLVGGPSSYEQYFGPGTRLTVT.

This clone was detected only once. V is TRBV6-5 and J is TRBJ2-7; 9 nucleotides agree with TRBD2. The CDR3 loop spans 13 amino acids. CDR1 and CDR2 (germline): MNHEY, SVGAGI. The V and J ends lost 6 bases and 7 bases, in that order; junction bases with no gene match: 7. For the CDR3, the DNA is TGTGCCAGCAGGAATAGCGGGAGTGAGGAGCAGTACTTC. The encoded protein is CASRNSGSEEQYF.

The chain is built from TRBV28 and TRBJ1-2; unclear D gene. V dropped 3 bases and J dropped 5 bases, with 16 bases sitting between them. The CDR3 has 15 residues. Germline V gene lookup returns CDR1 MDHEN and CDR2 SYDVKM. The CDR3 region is CASSFLNIARYGYTF. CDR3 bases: TGTGCCAGCAGTTTCTTGAACATAGCTAGGTATGGCTACACCTTC.

In nucleotides, the CDR3 is TGTGCCAGTAGTCAGCGACAGGCTTCCTACGAGCAGTACTTC. This translates into CASSQRQASYEQYF. The V and J genes are TRBV19 and TRBJ2-7; possible D gene TRBD1, 6 bases. The V end lost 5 bases, the J end lost 1 base, and 12 bases lay between the germline ends. This CDR3 comprises 14 residues. Germline-derived CDR1 and CDR2 are LNHDA and SQIVND (reference sequence).

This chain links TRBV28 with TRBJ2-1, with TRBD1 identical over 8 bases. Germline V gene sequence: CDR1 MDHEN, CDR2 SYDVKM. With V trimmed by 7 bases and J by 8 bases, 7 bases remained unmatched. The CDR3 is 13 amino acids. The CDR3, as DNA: TGTGCCAGCATAGACAGGGGTAGGGATGAGCAGTTCTTC. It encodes CASIDRGRDEQFF.

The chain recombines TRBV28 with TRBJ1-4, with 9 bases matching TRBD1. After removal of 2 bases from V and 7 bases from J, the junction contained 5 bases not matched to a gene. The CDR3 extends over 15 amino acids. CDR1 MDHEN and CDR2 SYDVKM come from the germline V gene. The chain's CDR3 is CASSLSGTGLEKLFF. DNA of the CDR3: TGTGCCAGCAGTTTAAGCGGGACAGGGCTTGAAAAACTGTTTTTT.

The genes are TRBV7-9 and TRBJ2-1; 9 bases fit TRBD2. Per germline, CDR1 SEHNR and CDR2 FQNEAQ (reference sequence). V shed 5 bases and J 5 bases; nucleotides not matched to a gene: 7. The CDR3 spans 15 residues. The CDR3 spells CASSVSGSSNNEQFF. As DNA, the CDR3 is TGTGCCAGCAGCGTTAGCGGGAGCTCTAACAATGAGCAGTTCTTC.

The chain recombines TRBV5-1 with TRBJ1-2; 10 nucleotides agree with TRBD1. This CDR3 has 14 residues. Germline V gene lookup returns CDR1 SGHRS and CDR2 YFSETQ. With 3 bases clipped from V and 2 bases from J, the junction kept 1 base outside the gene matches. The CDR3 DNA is TGCGCCAGCAGCTCGACAGGGGGCAACTATGGCTACACCTTC. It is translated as CASSSTGGNYGYTF.

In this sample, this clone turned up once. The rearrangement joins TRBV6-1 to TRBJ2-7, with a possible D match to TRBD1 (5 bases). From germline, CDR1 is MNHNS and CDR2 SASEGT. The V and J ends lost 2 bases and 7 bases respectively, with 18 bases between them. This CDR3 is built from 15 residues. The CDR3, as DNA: TGTGCCAGCAGTGAATCGGGTCACGTTTCAGGGGAGCAGTACTTC. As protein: CASSESGHVSGEQYF.

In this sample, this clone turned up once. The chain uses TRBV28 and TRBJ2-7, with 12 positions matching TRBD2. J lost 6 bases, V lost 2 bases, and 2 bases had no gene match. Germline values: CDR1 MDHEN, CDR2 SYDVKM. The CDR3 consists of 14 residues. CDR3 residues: CASSLGLAGLEQYF. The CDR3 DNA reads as TGTGCCAGCAGTTTAGGACTAGCGGGACTCGAGCAGTACTTC.

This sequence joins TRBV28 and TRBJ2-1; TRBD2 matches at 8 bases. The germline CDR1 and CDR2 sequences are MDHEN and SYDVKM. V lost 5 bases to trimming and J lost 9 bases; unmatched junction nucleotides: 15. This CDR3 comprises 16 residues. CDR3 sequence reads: CASSPRVAGTLGEQFF. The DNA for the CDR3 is TGTGCCAGCAGTCCCCGTGTAGCGGGAACATTAGGTGAGCAGTTCTTC.

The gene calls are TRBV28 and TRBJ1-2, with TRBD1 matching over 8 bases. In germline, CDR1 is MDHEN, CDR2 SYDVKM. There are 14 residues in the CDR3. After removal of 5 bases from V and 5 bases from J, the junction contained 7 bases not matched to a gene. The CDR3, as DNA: TGTGCCAGCAGTCTGGACAGGGAAGTTTATGGCTACACCTTC. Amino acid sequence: CASSLDREVYGYTF.

CDR3 protein: CASSYNLFGPTNYSNQPQHF. The CDR3 coding sequence is TGTGCCAGCAGTTACAACCTTTTCGGCCCGACAAATTATAGCAATCAGCCCCAGCATTTT. The V call is TRBV6-7, the J call TRBJ1-5; no firm D call. TRBV6-7 is annotated as an ORF whose role is uncertain. The length of the CDR3 is 20 residues. Trimming cost V 2 bases and J 0 bases, with 23 bases left between them.

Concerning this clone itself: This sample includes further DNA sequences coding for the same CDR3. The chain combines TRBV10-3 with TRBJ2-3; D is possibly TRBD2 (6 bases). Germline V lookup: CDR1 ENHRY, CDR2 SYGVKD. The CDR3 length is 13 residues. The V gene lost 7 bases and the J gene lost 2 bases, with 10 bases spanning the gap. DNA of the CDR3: TGTGCCATCAACGCGGGGTCCACAGATACGCAGTATTTT. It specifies CAINAGSTDTQYF.

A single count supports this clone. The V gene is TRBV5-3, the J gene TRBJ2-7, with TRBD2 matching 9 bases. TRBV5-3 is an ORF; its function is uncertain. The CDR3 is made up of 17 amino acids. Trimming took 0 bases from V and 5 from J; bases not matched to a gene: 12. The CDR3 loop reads CARSLDGVKREEHEQYF. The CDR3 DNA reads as TGTGCCAGAAGCTTGGATGGTGTAAAGCGGGAGGAACACGAGCAGTACTTC.

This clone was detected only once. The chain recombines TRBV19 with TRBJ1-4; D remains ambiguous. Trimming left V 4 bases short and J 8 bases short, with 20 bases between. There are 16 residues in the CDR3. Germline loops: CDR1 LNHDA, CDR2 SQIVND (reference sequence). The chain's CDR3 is CASSKNLPGRLEKLFF. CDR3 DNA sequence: TGTGCCAGTAGTAAAAACCTACCCGGCCGACTCGAAAAACTGTTTTTT.

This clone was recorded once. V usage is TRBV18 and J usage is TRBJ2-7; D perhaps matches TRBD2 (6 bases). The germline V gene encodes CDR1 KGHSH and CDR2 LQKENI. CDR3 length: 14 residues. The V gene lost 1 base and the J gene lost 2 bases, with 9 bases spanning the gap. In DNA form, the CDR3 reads TGTGCCAGCTCACCACAGGGGACTCCCTACGAGCAGTACTTC. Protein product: CASSPQGTPYEQYF. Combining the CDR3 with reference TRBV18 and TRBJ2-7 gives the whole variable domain NAGVMQNPRHLVRRRGQEARLRCSPMKGHSHVYWYRQLPEEGLKFMVYLQKENIIDESGMPKERFSAEFPKEGPSILRIQQVVRGDSAAYFCASSPQGTPYEQYFGPGTRLTVT.

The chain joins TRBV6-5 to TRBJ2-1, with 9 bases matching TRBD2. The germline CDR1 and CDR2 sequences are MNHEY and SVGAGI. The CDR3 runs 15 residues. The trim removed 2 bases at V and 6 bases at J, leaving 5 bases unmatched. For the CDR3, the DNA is TGTGCCAGCAGTTACGGGGGGACTAGCAGCAATGAGCAGTTCTTC. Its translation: CASSYGGTSSNEQFF.

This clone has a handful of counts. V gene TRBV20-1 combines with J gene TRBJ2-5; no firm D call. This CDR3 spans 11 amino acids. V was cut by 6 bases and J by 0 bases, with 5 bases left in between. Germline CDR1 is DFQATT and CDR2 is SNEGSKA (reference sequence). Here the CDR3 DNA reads TGCAGTGCAGAGCACCAAGAGACCCAGTACTTC. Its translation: CSAEHQETQYF.

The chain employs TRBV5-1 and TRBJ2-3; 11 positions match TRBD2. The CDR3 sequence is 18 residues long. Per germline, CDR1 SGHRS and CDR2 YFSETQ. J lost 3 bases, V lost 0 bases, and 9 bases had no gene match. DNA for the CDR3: TGCGCCAGCAGCTTGGCCCCTAGCGGGAGGATATTTACAGATACGCAGTATTTT. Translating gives CASSLAPSGRIFTDTQYF.

CDR3 sequence reads: CASRIAGGPSEQFF. In DNA, the CDR3 is TGTGCCAGCAGGATAGCGGGAGGGCCTAGTGAGCAGTTCTTC. The V gene is TRBV6-1, the J gene TRBJ2-1; 11 nucleotides line up with TRBD2. The CDR3 extends over 14 amino acids. V trimming: 6 bases; J trimming: 9 bases; junction bases outside the gene matches: 7. The V gene's germline CDR1 is MNHNS and CDR2 SASEGT.

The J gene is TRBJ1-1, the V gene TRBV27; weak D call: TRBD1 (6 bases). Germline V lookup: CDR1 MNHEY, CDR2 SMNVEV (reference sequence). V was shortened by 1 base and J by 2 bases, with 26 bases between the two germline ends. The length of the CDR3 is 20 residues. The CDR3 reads CASSLFSFGRGGGDNTEAFF. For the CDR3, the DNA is TGTGCCAGCAGTTTATTTTCGTTCGGGCGGGGAGGGGGAGATAACACTGAAGCTTTCTTT.

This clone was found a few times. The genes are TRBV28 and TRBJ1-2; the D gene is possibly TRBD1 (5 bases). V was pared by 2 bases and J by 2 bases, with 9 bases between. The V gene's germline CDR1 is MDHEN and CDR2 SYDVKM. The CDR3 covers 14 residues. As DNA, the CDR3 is TGTGCCAGCAGTTTAGCGGGGGAGAACTATGGCTACACCTTC. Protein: CASSLAGENYGYTF.

The DNA for the CDR3 is TGTGCCAGCAGCCGAAGGGGCGGACAGGGTAACATTCAGTACTTC. Protein sequence: CASSRRGGQGNIQYF. The gene calls are TRBV7-3 and TRBJ2-4, with 8 bases fitting TRBD1. The trim removed 5 bases at V and 7 bases at J, leaving 10 bases unmatched. The CDR3 runs 15 residues. Germline assignment: CDR1 SGHTA and CDR2 FQGTGA.

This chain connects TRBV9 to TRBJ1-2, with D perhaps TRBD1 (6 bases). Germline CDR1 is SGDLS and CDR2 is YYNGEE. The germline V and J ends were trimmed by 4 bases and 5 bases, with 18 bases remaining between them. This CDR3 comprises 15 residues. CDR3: CASSPEVGGGYGYTF. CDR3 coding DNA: TGTGCCAGCAGCCCAGAGGTAGGGGGTGGTTATGGCTACACCTTC.